This entry lists 22 T cell receptor beta chains sequenced from one sample in a study of siplizumab effects on memory and regulatory T cells. Data came from immunoSEQ multiplex PCR; TCRdb stores just in-frame clones and leaves some out. The sample lists about 46,000 clones; approximately 93% were seen once. The specimen was CD8+ T cells sorted from blood. The receptors here all came from a human donor in good health.

The chain uses TRBV7-3 and TRBJ2-1; 9 nucleotides match TRBD2. The germline CDR1 and CDR2 sequences are SGHTA and FQGTGA. V was clipped by 0 bases and J by 9 bases; unmatched bases: 30. The length of the CDR3 is 23 residues. CDR3 residues: CASSLTFNLDGFHVAGGPGEQFF. CDR3 nucleotide sequence: TGTGCCAGCAGCTTAACATTTAACCTTGATGGTTTCCACGTTGCGGGAGGGCCGGGTGAGCAGTTCTTC.

J is TRBJ2-7 and V is TRBV5-1; 7 bases map to TRBD1. Germline lookup yields CDR1 SGHRS and CDR2 YFSETQ. The ends lost 2 bases at V and 4 bases at J; junction bases unmatched: 9. The CDR3 spans 15 residues. The CDR3 spells CASSLNPGQIYEQYF. CDR3 bases: TGCGCCAGCAGCTTAAATCCGGGACAGATATACGAGCAGTACTTC.

The chain recombines TRBV7-9 with TRBJ2-7, with 15 nucleotides matching TRBD2. The V gene's germline CDR1 is SEHNR and CDR2 FQNEAQ (reference sequence). V was pared by 3 bases and J by 12 bases, with 6 bases of the junction left unmatched. The CDR3 is made up of 14 amino acids. This chain's CDR3 is CASSFPGLAGGLYF. In DNA, the CDR3 is TGTGCCAGCAGCTTTCCGGGACTAGCGGGAGGTCTGTACTTC. Full variable domain (remainder filled in from reference TRBV7-9 and TRBJ2-7): DTGVSQNPRHKITKRGQNVTFRCDPISEHNRLYWYRQTLGQGPEFLTYFQNEAQLEKSRLLSDRFSAERPKGSFSTLEIQRTEQGDSAMYLCASSFPGLAGGLYFGPGTRLTVT.

J is TRBJ2-3 and V is TRBV7-7, with D uncertain. The CDR3 consists of 14 residues. Trimming shortened V by 1 base and J by 4 bases, and 9 bases separated the two germline ends. Germline V gives CDR1 SSHAT, CDR2 FNYEAQ (reference sequence). CDR3 bases: TGTGCCAGCAGCTTAGTAGTAGGCGCAGATACGCAGTATTTT. Translation gives CASSLVVGADTQYF.

In its sample, this clone ranks as medium-sized. The chain carries TRBV19 and TRBJ2-1; 9 nucleotides agree with TRBD1. The germline gives CDR1 LNHDA, CDR2 SQIVND (reference sequence). V lost 6 bases to trimming and J lost 7 bases; unmatched junction nucleotides: 10. This CDR3 comprises 15 residues. For the CDR3, the DNA is TGTGCCAGTAGCCCCTGGGGACAGGGATGGAATGAGCAGTTCTTC. This codes for CASSPWGQGWNEQFF.

This clone was found a few times. V gene TRBV15 combines with J gene TRBJ1-2, with D tentatively TRBD1 (5 bases). There are 14 residues in the CDR3. Germline lookup yields CDR1 LNHNV and CDR2 YYDKDF (reference sequence). V shed 3 bases and J shed 5 bases, with 13 bases lying between them. The CDR3 spells CATSSETVRYGYTF. The DNA of the CDR3 is TGTGCCACCAGCAGCGAGACAGTGAGATATGGCTACACCTTC. Drawing the rest from reference TRBV15 and TRBJ1-2, the complete variable domain is DAMVIQNPRYQVTQFGKPVTLSCSQTLNHNVMYWYQQKSSQAPKLLFHYYDKDFNNEADTPDNFQSRRPNTSFCFLDIRSPGLGDTAMYLCATSSETVRYGYTFGSGTRLTVV.

This clone was seen once. This sequence joins TRBV5-1 and TRBJ2-5, with 7 bases aligning to TRBD2. CDR3 length: 17 amino acids. Losses at the gene ends were 0 bases for V and 1 base for J; bases not matched to a gene: 9. Germline-derived CDR1 and CDR2 are SGHRS and YFSETQ. The chain's CDR3 is CASSLAGGGRTQETQYF. The CDR3 region has the DNA TGCGCCAGCAGCTTGGCCGGTGGCGGGAGAACCCAAGAGACCCAGTACTTC.

This clone was seen once. The chain employs TRBV15 and TRBJ2-7; 8 bases line up with TRBD2. In germline, CDR1 is LNHNV, CDR2 YYDKDF (reference sequence). The CDR3 length is 14 residues. After removal of 5 bases from V and 5 bases from J, the junction contained 8 bases not matched to a gene. The chain's CDR3 is CATSAGTSWDEQYF. The DNA for the CDR3 is TGTGCCACCAGCGCTGGGACTAGTTGGGACGAGCAGTACTTC. Looking up the rest from reference TRBV15 and TRBJ2-7 gives the full variable domain: DAMVIQNPRYQVTQFGKPVTLSCSQTLNHNVMYWYQQKSSQAPKLLFHYYDKDFNNEADTPDNFQSRRPNTSFCFLDIRSPGLGDTAMYLCATSAGTSWDEQYFGPGTRLTVT.

This sequence joins TRBV2 and TRBJ2-7; 10 positions match TRBD2. Germline V CDR1 and CDR2: SNHLY, FYNNEI. The V segment lost 7 bases and the J segment 6 bases; nucleotides outside the gene matches: 12. CDR3 length equals 15 residues. The CDR3 protein is CASKVTTSGLVEQYF. The DNA for the CDR3 is TGTGCCAGCAAGGTAACGACTAGCGGGCTGGTCGAGCAGTACTTC.

Points on this clone: One end of the junction does not line up with germline, which may come from a read error. The chain couples TRBV11-3 to TRBJ1-1; a weak D match, TRBD1 (6 bases). The CDR3 consists of 14 residues. Per germline, CDR1 SGHNT and CDR2 YENEEA. The CDR3 sequence: CAGSLGGPNTEAFF. CDR3 DNA: TGTGCCGGCAGCTTGGGGGGCCCGAACACTGAAGCTTTCTTT.

This rearrangement joins TRBV11-2 to TRBJ1-2; no reliable D call. The CDR3 extends over 13 amino acids. Trimming shortened V by 4 bases and J by 4 bases, and 10 bases separated the two germline ends. Germline V CDR1 and CDR2: SGHAT, FQNNGV. This CDR3 is CASSSGPTYGYTF. CDR3 DNA sequence: TGTGCCAGCAGCTCCGGGCCAACCTATGGCTACACCTTC.

This clone has only a few counts. The genes are TRBV28 and TRBJ1-1, with a tentative D call TRBD1 (6 bases). Trimming removed 5 bases at V and 0 bases at J, with 10 bases between. This CDR3 has 14 amino acids. The germline CDR1 and CDR2 sequences are MDHEN and SYDVKM. The CDR3 DNA reads as TGTGCCAGCAGTGGACAGTCTCTGAACACTGAAGCTTTCTTT. This codes for CASSGQSLNTEAFF.

This chain uses TRBV5-6 with TRBJ2-3; 8 bases agree with TRBD1. After removal of 4 bases from V and 10 bases from J, the junction contained 11 bases not matched to a gene. Germline V gene sequence: CDR1 SGHDT, CDR2 YYEEEE. This CDR3 spans 14 amino acids. CDR3 loop: CASSPGTGSLAQYF. CDR3 nucleotides: TGTGCCAGCAGCCCGGGGACAGGCAGCTTGGCGCAGTATTTT.

The rearrangement links TRBV10-2 to TRBJ2-7; no clear D gene. Trimming removed 4 bases from V and 5 bases from J, with 6 bases in between. The V gene's germline CDR1 is WSHSY and CDR2 SAAADI. This CDR3 has 11 residues. As DNA, the CDR3 is TGCGCCAGCAGTGCAGGCCACGAGCAGTACTTC. Protein sequence: CASSAGHEQYF.

This clone appeared a few times. This rearrangement joins TRBV9 to TRBJ1-1; the D gene is possibly TRBD1 (5 bases). Germline assignment: CDR1 SGDLS and CDR2 YYNGEE. CDR3 length: 13 amino acids. The V gene lost 1 base and the J gene lost 4 bases, with 8 bases spanning the gap. In DNA, the CDR3 is TGTGCCAGCAGCGTATTGGGACCCACTGAAGCTTTCTTT. Protein sequence: CASSVLGPTEAFF.

The chain recombines TRBV7-9 with TRBJ1-2; 8 bases fit TRBD1. Germline V lookup: CDR1 SEHNR, CDR2 FQNEAQ (reference sequence). The length of the CDR3 is 15 residues. J lost 2 bases, V lost 1 base, and 3 bases had no gene match. Here the CDR3 reads CASSLGQGANYGYTF. CDR3 nucleotide sequence: TGTGCCAGCAGCTTAGGCCAGGGGGCGAACTATGGCTACACCTTC.

V is TRBV11-2 and J is TRBJ1-1; TRBD1 is a possible D gene (5 bases). Per the germline V gene, CDR1 is SGHAT and CDR2 is FQNNGV. This CDR3 spans 15 amino acids. Between the trimmed V and J ends, which lost 0 bases and 6 bases, there was a span of 14 bases. The CDR3: CASSLDQGSRAEAFF. In DNA, the CDR3 is TGTGCCAGCAGCTTAGATCAGGGCAGTAGGGCTGAAGCTTTCTTT. The complete variable domain, with remaining parts taken from reference TRBV11-2 and TRBJ1-1, reads EAGVAQSPRYKIIEKRQSVAFWCNPISGHATLYWYQQILGQGPKLLIQFQNNGVVDDSQLPKDRFSAERLKGVDSTLKIQPAKLEDSAVYLCASSLDQGSRAEAFFGQGTRLTVV.

The sample holds one count of this clone. CDR3 coding DNA: TGTGCCAGCAGCTTAGTTGGCCAGGGTGAAGAGACCCAGTACTTC. Its protein is CASSLVGQGEETQYF. V usage is TRBV11-2 and J usage is TRBJ2-5, with D tentatively TRBD1 (5 bases). Trimming removed 1 base at V and 3 bases at J, with 12 bases between. The CDR3 totals 15 residues. Germline V CDR1 and CDR2: SGHAT, FQNNGV.

The chain carries TRBV27 and TRBJ1-1; no reliable D call. The germline CDR1 and CDR2 sequences are MNHEY and SMNVEV (reference sequence). Deletions cut 1 base from V and 8 bases from J, with 11 bases between. This CDR3 contains 13 residues. CDR3 residues: CASSLFPAAEAFF. The CDR3 bases are TGTGCCAGCAGTTTATTTCCGGCAGCCGAAGCTTTCTTT.

V is TRBV7-9 and J is TRBJ2-7, with a weak D call TRBD1 (6 bases). This CDR3 comprises 14 residues. The germline gives CDR1 SEHNR, CDR2 FQNEAQ (reference sequence). The V end was cut by 3 bases, the J end by 4 bases, with 13 bases between. The CDR3 region is CASSLSGGLYEQYF. The CDR3 bases are TGTGCCAGCAGCTTGTCTGGGGGCTTGTACGAGCAGTACTTC.

This clone showed up just once. The rearrangement uses TRBV9 and TRBJ2-2, with a possible D match to TRBD2 (5 bases). V was clipped by 4 bases and J by 2 bases, with 18 bases between them. The germline gives CDR1 SGDLS, CDR2 YYNGEE. The CDR3 spans 17 residues. CDR3 nucleotides: TGTGCCAGCAGCCATTCAACTAGAGAAGTAAACACCGGGGAGCTGTTTTTT. Translating gives CASSHSTREVNTGELFF.

The gene calls are TRBV27 and TRBJ2-3; no definite D call. Germline CDR1 reads MNHEY; CDR2 reads SMNVEV (reference sequence). The V and J ends lost 2 bases and 2 bases respectively, with 17 bases between them. The CDR3 has 17 amino acids. CDR3 nucleotide sequence: TGTGCCAGCAGTTTACTGCCTGGTAGGCCGATCACAGATACGCAGTATTTT. It specifies CASSLLPGRPITDTQYF.